The clone carrying this T cell receptor beta chain was observed a handful of times. This specimen comes from a study of shared T cell receptors in the human thymus. Per the germline V gene, CDR1 is SGHDN and CDR2 is FVKESK. With 1 base clipped from V and 5 bases from J, the junction kept 2 bases outside the gene matches. This CDR3 has 15 residues. Sequenced by immunoSEQ multiplex PCR; TCRdb stores in-frame clones only, minus some. The sample holds approximately 490,000 clones; roughly 74% are singletons and the top ten take 0.013%. The data also belong to a second study, concerning human thymus T cells. Per that paper: Corrective cardiac surgery supplied the resected thymus tissue. Within thymic and blood repertoires, V and J gene usage appeared to be biased. Related research described strongly overlapping thymic repertoires in unrelated people.

The chain links TRBV14 to TRBJ2-1; TRBD2 matches at 10 bases. The specimen was thymocytes. The receptor was derived from a boy under two years old with a congenital heart defect. CDR3 protein: CASSQGTSGHNEQFF. The CDR3 region has the DNA TGTGCCAGCAGCCAAGGGACTAGCGGACACAATGAGCAGTTCTTC.